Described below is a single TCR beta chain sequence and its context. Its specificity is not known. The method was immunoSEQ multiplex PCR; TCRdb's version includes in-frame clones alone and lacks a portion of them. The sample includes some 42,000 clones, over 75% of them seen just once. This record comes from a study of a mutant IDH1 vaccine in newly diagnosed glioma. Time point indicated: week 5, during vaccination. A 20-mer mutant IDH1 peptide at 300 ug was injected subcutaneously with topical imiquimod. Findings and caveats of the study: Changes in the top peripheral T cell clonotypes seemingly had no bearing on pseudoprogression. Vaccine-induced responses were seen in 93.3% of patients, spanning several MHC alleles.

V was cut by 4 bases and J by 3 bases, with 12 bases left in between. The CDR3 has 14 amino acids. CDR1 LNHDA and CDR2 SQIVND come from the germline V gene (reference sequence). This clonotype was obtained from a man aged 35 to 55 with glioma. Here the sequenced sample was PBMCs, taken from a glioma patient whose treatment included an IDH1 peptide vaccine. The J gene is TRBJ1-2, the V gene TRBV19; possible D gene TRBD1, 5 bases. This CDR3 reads CASSTSEGYYGYTF. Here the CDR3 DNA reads TGTGCCAGTAGTACCAGCGAGGGGTACTATGGCTACACCTTC.